This T cell receptor (beta chain) was sequenced during a study of identical twins. This clonotype was seen more than once but under ten times. One entry per CDR3 protein results from TCRdb running MiXCR on the 5' RACE reads. Here the sample spans some 270,000 distinct CDR3 sequences, around 8.8% being singletons. These records were also assigned to another study, of yellow fever vaccine responses in identical twins.

This TCR was recovered from a young woman in good health. Sequenced sample: CD8+ T cells sorted from blood.

CDR3 in amino acids: CASSHSVAAYEQYF. For the CDR3, the DNA is TGCGCCAGCAGCCACTCGGTGGCCGCCTACGAGCAGTACTTC. This chain joins TRBV4-1 and TRBJ2-7; D gene unclear. Deletions cut 3 bases from V and 2 bases from J, with 11 bases between. The CDR3 totals 14 residues. Per germline, CDR1 MGHRA and CDR2 YSYEKL.